The 25 T cell receptor beta chains below were found in one sample sequenced in a study of blood T cell repertoires in COVID-19. The protocol was immunoSEQ multiplex PCR, while the TCRdb copy is restricted to in-frame clones and leaves out a portion. The sample lists 200,000 to 300,000 clones, about nine tenths occurring once. The source material was peripheral blood. The receptors shown here come from a woman between 40 and 50 years old who had recovered from COVID-19.

J is TRBJ1-2 and V is TRBV18, with D perhaps matching TRBD1 (5 bases). The V gene lost 5 bases and the J gene lost 1 base, with 20 bases spanning the gap. The CDR3 sequence is 17 residues long. Germline V gene lookup returns CDR1 KGHSH and CDR2 LQKENI. CDR3 DNA: TGTGCCAGCTCAGAAAGCGCGACGACAGTTATTAACTATGGCTACACCTTC. This gives the protein CASSESATTVINYGYTF.

A single count supports this clone. The chain employs TRBV4-3 and TRBJ2-5; TRBD1 agrees at 8 bases. This CDR3 spans 14 amino acids. Trimming at V came to 3 bases and at J to 5 bases, leaving 5 bases not matched to a gene. Germline CDR1 is LGHNA and CDR2 is YSLEER. CDR3 bases: TGCGCCAGCAGCCAGGACAGGGTGCGGGAGACCCAGTACTTC. This codes for CASSQDRVRETQYF.

This clone occurred once. V and J are TRBV12-3 or TRBV12-4 and TRBJ2-5, with 8 bases fitting TRBD1. The CDR3 runs 13 residues. The ends lost 6 bases at V and 5 bases at J; junction bases unmatched: 5. The CDR3 nucleotides read TGTGCCAGCAGCAGGGGGCCCCCGGAGACCCAGTACTTC. Translated, it gives CASSRGPPETQYF.

The genes are TRBV7-9 and TRBJ2-7; TRBD1 agrees at 7 bases. This CDR3 has 15 amino acids. The J segment lost 0 bases and the V segment lost 5 bases, leaving 7 bases of the junction unmatched. From germline, CDR1 is SEHNR and CDR2 FQNEAQ (reference sequence). CDR3 bases: TGTGCCAGCAGCCCTCAGGGACAGAGCTCCTACGAGCAGTACTTC. This codes for CASSPQGQSSYEQYF. Together with reference TRBV7-9 and TRBJ2-7, the CDR3 gives the full variable domain: DTGVSQNPRHKITKRGQNVTFRCDPISEHNRLYWYRQTLGQGPEFLTYFQNEAQLEKSRLLSDRFSAERPKGSFSTLEIQRTEQGDSAMYLCASSPQGQSSYEQYFGPGTRLTVT.

In regard to this clone: The same CDR3 arises from other DNA sequences in this sample as well. CDR3 DNA: TGTGCCAGCAGCCAAGGTACCGGGGGTGAGACCCAGTACTTC. It is translated as CASSQGTGGETQYF. V usage is TRBV3-1 (or the pseudogene TRBV3-2) and J usage is TRBJ2-5; D perhaps matches TRBD2 (6 bases). The CDR3 totals 14 residues. The germline gives CDR1 LGHDT, CDR2 YNNKEL (reference sequence). With 1 base removed from V and 5 bases from J, the gap between germline ends came to 11 bases.

This clone was seen a few times. The gene calls are TRBV29-1 and TRBJ1-2; the match to TRBD1 covers 7 bases. The CDR3 is made up of 12 amino acids. Per the germline V gene, CDR1 is SQVTM and CDR2 is ANQGSEA. J was trimmed by 1 base and V by 7 bases; bases with no gene match: 3. CDR3 amino acids: CSDRDSNYGYTF. The CDR3 DNA follows: TGCAGCGACCGGGACAGTAACTATGGCTACACCTTC.

For the CDR3, the DNA is TGTGCCAGCAGTTACTCGGAGGGGCCACGGGGCTACACCTTC. Translated: CASSYSEGPRGYTF. The rearrangement links TRBV6-2 or TRBV6-3 to TRBJ1-2; possibly TRBD1 for D (5 bases). The CDR3 is 14 residues long. Germline CDR1 MNHEY, CDR2 SVGEGT. Trimming took 0 bases from V and 8 from J, leaving 13 bases between them.

V gene TRBV30 combines with J gene TRBJ1-6; D unresolved. CDR3 length equals 14 residues. Germline CDR1 is GTSNPN and CDR2 is SVGIG (reference sequence). Deletions cut 3 bases from V and 11 bases from J, with 17 bases between. CDR3 loop: CAWSLATPVAPLHF. In DNA, the CDR3 is TGTGCCTGGAGCCTCGCCACTCCGGTGGCACCCCTCCACTTT. The full variable domain, its missing parts supplied by reference TRBV30 and TRBJ1-6, is SQTIHQWPATLVQPVGSPLSLECTVEGTSNPNLYWYRQAAGRGLQLLFYSVGIGQISSEVPQNLSASRPQDRQFILSSKKLLLSDSGFYLCAWSLATPVAPLHFGNGTRLTVT.

This chain joins TRBV7-9 and TRBJ1-5, with 9 bases matching TRBD1. This CDR3 is built from 14 residues. V gave up 0 bases and J gave up 9 bases; unmatched junction bases: 3. CDR1 and CDR2 from the germline V gene are SEHNR and FQNEAQ (reference sequence). For the CDR3, the DNA is TGTGCCAGCAGCTTAGCGTGGACAGGGGCGCCCCAGCATTTT. This codes for CASSLAWTGAPQHF. Looking up the rest from reference TRBV7-9 and TRBJ1-5 gives the full variable domain: DTGVSQNPRHKITKRGQNVTFRCDPISEHNRLYWYRQTLGQGPEFLTYFQNEAQLEKSRLLSDRFSAERPKGSFSTLEIQRTEQGDSAMYLCASSLAWTGAPQHFGDGTRLSIL.

V usage is TRBV5-8 and J usage is TRBJ1-5; 12 positions agree with TRBD1. Trimming at V came to 3 bases and at J to 6 bases, leaving 4 bases not matched to a gene. The CDR3 is 15 residues long. Germline assignment: CDR1 SGHTS and CDR2 YDEGEE. CDR3 nucleotide sequence: TGTGCCAGCAGCTGGGACAGGGGGCAGGGTCAGCCCCAGCATTTT. It codes for CASSWDRGQGQPQHF.

The CDR3: CASSLRGERKGWSNQPQHF. CDR3 in DNA: TGTGCCAGCAGCCTGCGGGGGGAGCGGAAGGGTTGGAGCAATCAGCCCCAGCATTTT. This chain uses TRBV5-6 with TRBJ1-5; the D gene is possibly TRBD1 (5 bases). The ends were cut back, 4 bases at V and 1 base at J, with 24 bases in the middle. CDR1 is SGHDT, CDR2 YYEEEE, per germline. This CDR3 has 19 amino acids.

The J gene is TRBJ1-2, the V gene TRBV5-1; D is ambiguous. The germline V gene encodes CDR1 SGHRS and CDR2 YFSETQ. The V gene lost 0 bases and the J gene lost 2 bases, with 5 bases spanning the gap. This CDR3 is 13 amino acids long. The CDR3 nucleotides read TGCGCCAGCAGCTTGGACGGGAACTATGGCTACACCTTC. Translation: CASSLDGNYGYTF.

CDR3 loop: CAWGPDRGSNQPQHF. CDR3 DNA: TGTGCCTGGGGCCCCGACAGGGGAAGCAATCAGCCCCAGCATTTT. This sequence joins TRBV30 and TRBJ1-5; TRBD1 matches 8 bases. From germline, CDR1 is GTSNPN and CDR2 SVGIG (reference sequence). Losses at the gene ends were 5 bases for V and 1 base for J; bases not matched to a gene: 7. The CDR3 is 15 residues long. Filled out from reference TRBV30 and TRBJ1-5, the complete variable domain reads SQTIHQWPATLVQPVGSPLSLECTVEGTSNPNLYWYRQAAGRGLQLLFYSVGIGQISSEVPQNLSASRPQDRQFILSSKKLLLSDSGFYLCAWGPDRGSNQPQHFGDGTRLSIL.

This chain connects TRBV3-1 (or the pseudogene TRBV3-2) to TRBJ1-1; D perhaps matches TRBD1 (5 bases). The CDR3 contains 14 residues. V lost 5 bases and J lost 4, with 14 bases in between. Germline CDR1 reads LGHDT; CDR2 reads YNNKEL (reference sequence). The CDR3 loop is CASSALAGGTEAFF. The CDR3 nucleotides are TGTGCCAGCAGCGCTCTGGCGGGGGGCACTGAAGCTTTCTTT.

V is TRBV27 and J is TRBJ1-5; TRBD1 matches at 9 bases. The V segment lost 6 bases and the J segment 1 base; nucleotides outside the gene matches: 10. The CDR3 extends over 17 amino acids. The germline V gene encodes CDR1 MNHEY and CDR2 SMNVEV (reference sequence). CDR3 loop: CASSQLQGARSNQPQHF. The CDR3 bases are TGTGCCAGCAGCCAATTACAGGGGGCCAGGAGCAATCAGCCCCAGCATTTT.

This sequence joins TRBV7-9 and TRBJ2-7, with TRBD2 identical over 8 bases. Germline V gives CDR1 SEHNR, CDR2 FQNEAQ (reference sequence). V shed 5 bases, J shed 2 bases, and the junction held 5 bases outside the gene matches. The CDR3 is 14 residues long. CDR3 loop: CASSLGLAPYEQYF. CDR3 DNA sequence: TGTGCCAGCAGCCTAGGACTAGCTCCCTACGAGCAGTACTTC.

The V and J genes are TRBV29-1 and TRBJ1-2, with 9 bases lining up with TRBD1. This CDR3 has 14 residues. After removal of 7 bases from V and 7 bases from J, the junction contained 13 bases not matched to a gene. Germline CDR1 and CDR2: SQVTM and ANQGSEA. CDR3 in amino acids: CSAPRDRELGGYTF. The CDR3 nucleotides read TGCAGCGCCCCCCGGGACAGGGAATTGGGTGGCTACACCTTC.

V is TRBV2 and J is TRBJ2-7, with 7 bases matching TRBD1. The ends lost 6 bases at V and 2 bases at J; junction bases unmatched: 7. Germline-derived CDR1 and CDR2 are SNHLY and FYNNEI. CDR3 size: 14 residues. This CDR3 is CASRFDGTAYEQYF. The CDR3 coding sequence is TGTGCCAGCAGGTTCGATGGGACAGCCTACGAGCAGTACTTC.

V is TRBV6-2 or TRBV6-3 and J is TRBJ1-1, with 8 positions matching TRBD1. The CDR3 has 16 amino acids. V lost 0 bases and J lost 3; bases outside the gene matches: 6. Germline loops: CDR1 MNHEY, CDR2 SVGEGT. CDR3 loop: CASSYSRTDRDTEAFF. For the CDR3, the DNA is TGTGCCAGCAGTTACTCGAGAACGGACAGGGACACTGAAGCTTTCTTT.

The chain carries TRBV7-9 and TRBJ1-1; D gene unclear. V lost 4 bases and J 0 bases, leaving 12 bases between the germline ends. Germline V gives CDR1 SEHNR, CDR2 FQNEAQ (reference sequence). The CDR3 extends over 15 amino acids. The CDR3 DNA is TGTGCCAGCAGCTCCACGACAATGATGAACACTGAAGCTTTCTTT. Translating gives CASSSTTMMNTEAFF.

The rearrangement joins TRBV6-5 to TRBJ1-2; 8 bases are a match to TRBD1. Germline V gene lookup returns CDR1 MNHEY and CDR2 SVGAGI. Unmatched junction bases numbered 8, after V lost 3 bases and J lost 5 bases. This CDR3 is 15 amino acids long. This chain's CDR3 is CASSYSQGALYGYTF. DNA for the CDR3: TGTGCCAGCAGTTATAGTCAGGGGGCTTTATATGGCTACACCTTC.

The chain uses TRBV14 and TRBJ2-1, with 8 bases matching TRBD2. There are 16 residues in the CDR3. Per the germline V gene, CDR1 is SGHDN and CDR2 is FVKESK. The trim removed 1 base at V and 3 bases at J, leaving 5 bases unmatched. The CDR3 region has the DNA TGTGCCAGCAGCCAAGGGGTAGCGGGGTTCTACAATGAGCAGTTCTTC. Translated, it gives CASSQGVAGFYNEQFF.

The chain couples TRBV10-3 to TRBJ1-2, with D tentatively TRBD1 (5 bases). In germline, CDR1 is ENHRY, CDR2 SYGVKD. The V gene lost 2 bases and the J gene lost 4 bases, with 11 bases spanning the gap. The CDR3 contains 14 residues. CDR3 bases: TGTGCCATCAGTGAGAGGGGAGGGGTCTATGGCTACACCTTC. It yields the protein CAISERGGVYGYTF.

The rearrangement uses TRBV19 and TRBJ1-2, with D tentatively TRBD1 (5 bases). Per the germline V gene, CDR1 is LNHDA and CDR2 is SQIVND (reference sequence). The V gene lost 4 bases and the J gene lost 1 base, with 10 bases spanning the gap. The CDR3 runs to 14 residues. In DNA form, the CDR3 reads TGTGCCAGTAGTACCCAGGGTAGTAACTATGGCTACACCTTC. This sequence encodes CASSTQGSNYGYTF.

This sequence joins TRBV5-1 and TRBJ2-3; 11 bases are a match to TRBD1. The ends lost 2 bases at V and 8 bases at J; junction bases unmatched: 7. This CDR3 has 15 amino acids. Per germline, CDR1 SGHRS and CDR2 YFSETQ. CDR3 region: CASSFGTGGWGTQYF. CDR3 in DNA: TGCGCCAGCAGCTTCGGGACAGGGGGGTGGGGTACGCAGTATTTT.